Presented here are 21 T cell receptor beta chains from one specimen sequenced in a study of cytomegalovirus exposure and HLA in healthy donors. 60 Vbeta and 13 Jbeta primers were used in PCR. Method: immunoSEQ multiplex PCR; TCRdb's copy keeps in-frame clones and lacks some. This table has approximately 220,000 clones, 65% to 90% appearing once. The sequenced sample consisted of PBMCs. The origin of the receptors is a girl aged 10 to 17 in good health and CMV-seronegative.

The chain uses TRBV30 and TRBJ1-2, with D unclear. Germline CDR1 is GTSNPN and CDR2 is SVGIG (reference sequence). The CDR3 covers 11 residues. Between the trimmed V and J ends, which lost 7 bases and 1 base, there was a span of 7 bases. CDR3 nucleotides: TGTGCCTCCCGGGGTAACTATGGCTACACCTTC. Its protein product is CASRGNYGYTF.

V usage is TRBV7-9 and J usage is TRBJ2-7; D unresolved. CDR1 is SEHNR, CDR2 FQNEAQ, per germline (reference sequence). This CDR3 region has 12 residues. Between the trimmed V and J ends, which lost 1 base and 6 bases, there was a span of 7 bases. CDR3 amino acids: CASSLGESEQYF. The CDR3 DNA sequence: TGTGCCAGCAGCTTAGGCGAGAGCGAGCAGTACTTC.

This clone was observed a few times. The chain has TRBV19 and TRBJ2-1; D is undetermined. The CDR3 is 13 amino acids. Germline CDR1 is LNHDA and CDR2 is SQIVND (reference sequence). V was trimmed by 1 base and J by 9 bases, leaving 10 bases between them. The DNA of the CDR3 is TGTGCCAGTAGTATAGGAGTTAGCCTTGAGCAGTTCTTC. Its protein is CASSIGVSLEQFF.

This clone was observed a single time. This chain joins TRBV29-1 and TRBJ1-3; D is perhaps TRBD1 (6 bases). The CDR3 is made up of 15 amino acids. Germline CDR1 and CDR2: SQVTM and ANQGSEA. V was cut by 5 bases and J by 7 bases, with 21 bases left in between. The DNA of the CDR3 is TGCAGCGTTTCGGGGGGCGCCGGGGGTATCAACACCATATATTTT. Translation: CSVSGGAGGINTIYF.

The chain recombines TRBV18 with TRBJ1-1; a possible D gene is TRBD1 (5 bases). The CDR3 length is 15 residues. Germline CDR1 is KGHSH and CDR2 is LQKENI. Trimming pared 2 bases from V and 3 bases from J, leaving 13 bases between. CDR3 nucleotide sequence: TGTGCCAGCTCACCAAGGATTTCCAGGGACACTGAAGCTTTCTTT. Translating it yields CASSPRISRDTEAFF.

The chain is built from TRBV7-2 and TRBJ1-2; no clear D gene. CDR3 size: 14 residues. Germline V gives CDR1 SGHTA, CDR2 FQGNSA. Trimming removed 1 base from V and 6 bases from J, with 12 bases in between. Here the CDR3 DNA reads TGTGCCAGCAGCTTAGGCGGCGGTGCACATGGCTACACCTTC. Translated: CASSLGGGAHGYTF.

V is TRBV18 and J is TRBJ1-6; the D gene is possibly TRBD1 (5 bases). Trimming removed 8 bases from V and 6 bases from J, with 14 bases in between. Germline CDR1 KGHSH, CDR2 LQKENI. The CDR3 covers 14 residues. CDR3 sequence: CASAEGLLNSPLHF. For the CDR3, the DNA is TGTGCCAGCGCGGAGGGACTGCTTAATTCACCCCTCCACTTT.

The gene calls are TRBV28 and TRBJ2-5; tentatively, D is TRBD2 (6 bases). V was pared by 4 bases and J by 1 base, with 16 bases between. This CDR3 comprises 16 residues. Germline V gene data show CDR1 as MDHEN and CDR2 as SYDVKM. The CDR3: CASSSQQAGAQETQYF. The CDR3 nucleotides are TGTGCCAGCAGTTCCCAACAAGCGGGCGCCCAAGAGACCCAGTACTTC.

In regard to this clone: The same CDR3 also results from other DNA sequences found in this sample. CDR3 protein: CATSRALEDTQYF. The DNA of the CDR3 is TGTGCCACCAGCAGAGCTCTGGAGGATACGCAGTATTTT. The chain combines TRBV15 with TRBJ2-3; D uncertain. Germline V gene data show CDR1 as LNHNV and CDR2 as YYDKDF (reference sequence). The CDR3 contains 13 residues. The ends were cut back, 1 base at V and 6 bases at J, with 8 bases in the middle.

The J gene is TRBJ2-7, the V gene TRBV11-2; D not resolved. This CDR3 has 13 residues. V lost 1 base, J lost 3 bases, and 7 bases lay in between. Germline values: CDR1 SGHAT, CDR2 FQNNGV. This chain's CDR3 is CASSLGPYYEQYF. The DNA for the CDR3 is TGTGCCAGCAGCTTAGGGCCATACTACGAGCAGTACTTC.

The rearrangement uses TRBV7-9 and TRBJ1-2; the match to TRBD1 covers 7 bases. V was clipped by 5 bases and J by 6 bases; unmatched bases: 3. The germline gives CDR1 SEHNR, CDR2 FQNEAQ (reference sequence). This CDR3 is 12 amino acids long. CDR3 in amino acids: CASSPTGDGYTF. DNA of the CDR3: TGTGCCAGCAGCCCCACAGGGGATGGCTACACCTTC.

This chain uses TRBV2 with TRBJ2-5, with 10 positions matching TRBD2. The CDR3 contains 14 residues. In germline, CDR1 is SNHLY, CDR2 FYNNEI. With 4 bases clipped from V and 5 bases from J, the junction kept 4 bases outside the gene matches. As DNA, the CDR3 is TGTGCCAGCAGTGCCCTAGCGGGAGCGGAGACCCAGTACTTC. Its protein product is CASSALAGAETQYF.

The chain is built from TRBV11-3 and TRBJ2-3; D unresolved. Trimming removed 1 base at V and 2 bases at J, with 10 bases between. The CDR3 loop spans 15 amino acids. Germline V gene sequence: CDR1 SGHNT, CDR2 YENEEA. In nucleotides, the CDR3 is TGTGCCAGCAGCTTAGTTGGAGCAGTCACAGATACGCAGTATTTT. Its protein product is CASSLVGAVTDTQYF.

CDR3 sequence reads: CASSPRQGRGYEQYF. CDR3 coding DNA: TGTGCCAGCAGCCCCAGACAGGGGAGAGGCTACGAGCAGTACTTC. V is TRBV9 and J is TRBJ2-7; 8 bases align to TRBD1. V trimming: 4 bases; J trimming: 3 bases; junction bases outside the gene matches: 9. CDR1 is SGDLS, CDR2 YYNGEE, per germline. CDR3 length: 15 residues.

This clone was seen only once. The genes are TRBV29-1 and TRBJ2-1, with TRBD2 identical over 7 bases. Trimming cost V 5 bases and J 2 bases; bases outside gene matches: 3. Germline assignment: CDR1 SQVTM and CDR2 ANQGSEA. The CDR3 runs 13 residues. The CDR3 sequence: CSVPSGAYNEQFF. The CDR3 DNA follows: TGCAGCGTTCCTAGCGGAGCCTACAATGAGCAGTTCTTC.

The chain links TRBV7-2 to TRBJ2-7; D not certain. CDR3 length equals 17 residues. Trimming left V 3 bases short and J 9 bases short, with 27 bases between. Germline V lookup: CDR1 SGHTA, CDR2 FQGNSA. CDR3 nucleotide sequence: TGTGCCAGCAGCTTGTCCGGATCGTGGGCTGGATCCGGCCGGCAGTACTTC. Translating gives CASSLSGSWAGSGRQYF.

In nucleotides, the CDR3 is TGTGCCAGCAGCTCTAATAGAGGTGAGCAGTTCTTC. Its protein is CASSSNRGEQFF. This chain connects TRBV7-3 to TRBJ2-1, with D hard to call. V was shortened by 4 bases and J by 9 bases, with 10 bases between the two germline ends. The CDR3 covers 12 residues. Germline CDR1 reads SGHTA; CDR2 reads FQGTGA.

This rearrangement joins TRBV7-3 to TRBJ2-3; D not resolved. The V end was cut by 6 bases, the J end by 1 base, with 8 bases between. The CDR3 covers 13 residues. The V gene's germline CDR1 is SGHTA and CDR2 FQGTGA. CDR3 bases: TGTGCCAGCAGGTTCACGGGCACAGATACGCAGTATTTT. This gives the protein CASRFTGTDTQYF.

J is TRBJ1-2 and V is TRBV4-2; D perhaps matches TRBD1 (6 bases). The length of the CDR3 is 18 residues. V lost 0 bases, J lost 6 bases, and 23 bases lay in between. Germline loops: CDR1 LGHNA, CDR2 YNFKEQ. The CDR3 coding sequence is TGTGCCAGCAGCCAAGATAACAGGGTCGTGGGGGAAGGGGATGGCTACACCTTC. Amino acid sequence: CASSQDNRVVGEGDGYTF.

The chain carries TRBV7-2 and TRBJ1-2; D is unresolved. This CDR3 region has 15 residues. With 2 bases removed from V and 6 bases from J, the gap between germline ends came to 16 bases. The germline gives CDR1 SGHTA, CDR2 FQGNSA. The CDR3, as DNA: TGTGCCAGCAGCTTAAAGGAGGTCCGCGGGGATGGCTACACCTTC. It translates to CASSLKEVRGDGYTF. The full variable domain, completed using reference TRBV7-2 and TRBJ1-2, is GAGVSQSPSNKVTEKGKDVELRCDPISGHTALYWYRQSLGQGLEFLIYFQGNSAPDKSGLPSDRFSAERTGGSVSTLTIQRTQQEDSAVYLCASSLKEVRGDGYTFGSGTRLTVV.

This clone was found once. The DNA of the CDR3 is TGTGCCAGCTCACCACGGTCGGGACAGCGCACAGATACGCAGTATTTT. It yields the protein CASSPRSGQRTDTQYF. The J gene is TRBJ2-3, the V gene TRBV18; 7 nucleotides agree with TRBD1. The length of the CDR3 is 16 residues. V lost 1 base to trimming and J lost 1 base; unmatched junction nucleotides: 5. CDR1 and CDR2 (germline): KGHSH, LQKENI.